This TCR beta chain was sequenced during a study of neoadjuvant anti-PD-1 for oral cavity cancer. On the study more broadly: Patients mostly received three to four biweekly nivolumab doses at 3 mg/kg before surgery. Study-wide findings and caveats: Post-nivolumab, blood T cell clonality was significantly elevated in non-responders.

The germline V and J ends were trimmed by 2 bases and 8 bases, with 13 bases remaining between them. This CDR3 is 14 amino acids long. The germline V gene has CDR1 SGHRS and CDR2 YFSETQ. On this clone: As yet, its antigen is unknown.

Indicated time point: after neoadjuvant nivolumab, at surgical resection. The table came from immunoSEQ multiplex PCR; TCRdb's copy has only in-frame clones and leaves some out. The sample includes about 14,000 clones, 60% to 80% of them seen just once. The clonotype originates from a person aged 35 to 85 with oral cavity squamous cell carcinoma. The chain has TRBV5-1 and TRBJ1-4; D is possibly TRBD1 (5 bases). The specimen comprised PBMCs, sampled after nivolumab (anti-PD-1) treatment. The CDR3 DNA follows: TGCGCCAGCAGCTTCGTGCAGGGTGGGGAAAAACTGTTTTTT. This codes for CASSFVQGGEKLFF.